This passage covers 5 T cell receptor beta chains from one sample sequenced in a study of T cell responses to AZD1222 COVID-19 vaccine. Here immunoSEQ multiplex PCR was the method, and the copy in TCRdb shows in-frame clones only, minus some. The sample yields 100,000 to 140,000 clones, just over 90% seen once. The material sequenced was peripheral blood, taken 28 days after the second AZD1222 dose. Receptors were obtained from an adult who received the AZD1222 COVID-19 vaccine.

The V call is TRBV6-2 or TRBV6-3, the J call TRBJ2-1, with 8 bases matching TRBD2. This CDR3 spans 16 amino acids. Trimming cost V 4 bases and J 2 bases; bases outside gene matches: 7. Germline CDR1 reads MNHEY; CDR2 reads SVGEGT. CDR3 in DNA: TGTGCCAGCAGTTCGACCGGGACTAGTCCCTACAATGAGCAGTTCTTC. This encodes CASSSTGTSPYNEQFF.

The V and J genes are TRBV4-2 and TRBJ1-2; D call uncertain. The V end lost 5 bases, the J end lost 2 bases, and 15 bases lay between the germline ends. The CDR3 sequence is 15 residues long. Germline V CDR1 and CDR2: LGHNA, YNFKEQ. CDR3 protein: CASSESSGGNYGYTF. CDR3 nucleotide sequence: TGTGCCAGCAGCGAAAGCTCGGGCGGGAACTATGGCTACACCTTC.

The chain joins TRBV28 to TRBJ2-4; 9 nucleotides match TRBD1. V lost 8 bases and J lost 9; bases outside the gene matches: 14. Germline loops: CDR1 MDHEN, CDR2 SYDVKM. CDR3 length: 15 residues. The CDR3 sequence is CASSPARDRATIQYF. The CDR3 DNA reads TGTGCCAGCTCACCCGCCCGGGACAGGGCAACCATTCAGTACTTC. The full variable domain, with the rest looked up from reference TRBV28 and TRBJ2-4, is DVKVTQSSRYLVKRTGEKVFLECVQDMDHENMFWYRQDPGLGLRLIYFSYDVKMKEKGDIPEGYSVSREKKERFSLILESASTNQTSMYLCASSPARDRATIQYFGAGTRLSVL.

In nucleotides, the CDR3 is TGTGCCAGCAGTGGGATAGAGGGGGCGAACTCCTACGAGCAGTACTTC. Its protein is CASSGIEGANSYEQYF. V is TRBV2 and J is TRBJ2-7, with TRBD1 matching over 7 bases. Germline V CDR1 and CDR2: SNHLY, FYNNEI. The CDR3 covers 16 residues. Unmatched junction bases numbered 9, after V lost 4 bases and J lost 0 bases.

The chain uses TRBV11-2 and TRBJ2-1, with D perhaps TRBD2 (5 bases). The CDR3 is 16 amino acids. Trimming removed 4 bases at V and 3 bases at J, with 16 bases between. Germline V lookup: CDR1 SGHAT, CDR2 FQNNGV. Here the CDR3 DNA reads TGTGCCAGCAGCTCCCTTCTCGGGGTCGGCTACAATGAGCAGTTCTTC. Translated: CASSSLLGVGYNEQFF.